This T cell receptor beta chain appears in the sequencing data of a study of blood T cell repertoires in COVID-19. Overall study context: Acute and convalescent COVID-19 samples came from the United States, Italy and Spain. T cells, B-cell-depleted T cells, or PBMCs provided the cDNA or gDNA that served as material.

Original data processing: Reference gene primer amplification gave nucleated cell count estimates. The table came from immunoSEQ multiplex PCR; TCRdb's copy has only in-frame clones and leaves some out. That table gives V, J and clone size, and the DNA gave D and trimming. The top ten clones hold about 9.7% of a sample with some 240,000 clones, about 79% of them seen once. Deletions cut 6 bases from V and 6 bases from J, with 15 bases between. This CDR3 contains 14 residues. CDR1 is SNHLY and CDR2 is FYNNEI in the germline V gene. Source material: peripheral blood. The sequence derives from a man aged 50 to 60 with active or convalescent COVID-19. The chain employs TRBV2 and TRBJ1-5, with D tentatively TRBD1 (5 bases). The CDR3 here is CASSDQGLGQPQHF. The CDR3 coding sequence is TGTGCCAGCAGCGACCAGGGTTTGGGTCAGCCCCAGCATTTT.